The 24 T cell receptor beta chains presented below share a single source sample, sequenced in a study of Ad26.COV2.S vaccination and SARS-CoV-2 variants. TCRdb's table, derived via immunoSEQ multiplex PCR, lists solely in-frame clones and lacks some. The data contain some 340,000 clones, around four fifths of them singletons. Treatment here: 19 received Ad26.COV2.S at low or high dose, single or two shots; a few received placebo; per-sample allocation not given. Following the first vaccine or placebo injection, samples were taken on day 63. The sequences come from peripheral blood, collected in a trial of Ad26.COV2.S vaccine versus placebo. The origin of the receptors is a person between 18 and 60 years old who received the Ad26.COV2.S COVID-19 vaccine or a placebo.

CDR3 DNA: TGTGCCAGCAGTTCGGACAGGGACCGCACAGATACGCAGTATTTT. Translated, it gives CASSSDRDRTDTQYF. The chain combines TRBV28 with TRBJ2-3; TRBD1 matches 8 bases. Germline CDR1 and CDR2: MDHEN and SYDVKM. After removal of 4 bases from V and 1 base from J, the junction contained 4 bases not matched to a gene. The CDR3 is 15 amino acids.

This chain links TRBV7-2 with TRBJ2-3; TRBD2 is a possible D gene (6 bases). Germline loops: CDR1 SGHTA, CDR2 FQGNSA. V was trimmed by 3 bases and J by 0 bases, leaving 10 bases between them. The CDR3 is made up of 15 amino acids. CDR3 sequence: CASSFGSISTDTQYF. The CDR3 DNA reads TGTGCCAGCAGCTTCGGGAGTATTAGCACAGATACGCAGTATTTT.

This chain uses TRBV28 with TRBJ1-5; D not certain. From germline, CDR1 is MDHEN and CDR2 SYDVKM. The V gene lost 5 bases and the J gene lost 6 bases, with 8 bases spanning the gap. CDR3 length: 12 amino acids. The CDR3 coding sequence is TGTGCCAGCAGTCCAAGGGCTCAGCCCCAGCATTTT. This codes for CASSPRAQPQHF.

J is TRBJ2-5 and V is TRBV19; D is perhaps TRBD2 (6 bases). This CDR3 has 17 amino acids. V shed 5 bases and J shed 4 bases, with 23 bases lying between them. Per the germline V gene, CDR1 is LNHDA and CDR2 is SQIVND (reference sequence). The CDR3 is CASSAGRDGGVRETQYF. Written as DNA, the CDR3 is TGTGCCAGTAGTGCGGGCCGAGACGGAGGGGTGCGAGAGACCCAGTACTTC.

The chain combines TRBV5-1 with TRBJ2-7; D perhaps matches TRBD1 (6 bases). The V end was cut by 2 bases, the J end by 7 bases, with 13 bases between. The V gene's germline CDR1 is SGHRS and CDR2 YFSETQ. The CDR3 is 13 residues long. Here the CDR3 reads CASSFSGVWEQYF. CDR3 nucleotide sequence: TGCGCCAGCAGCTTTTCAGGGGTGTGGGAGCAGTACTTC.

V is TRBV5-6 and J is TRBJ2-2, with 13 positions matching TRBD2. The CDR3 consists of 18 residues. Germline loops: CDR1 SGHDT, CDR2 YYEEEE. The ends lost 2 bases at V and 7 bases at J; junction bases unmatched: 11. The CDR3 loop reads CASSLNTLTSGGLGELFF. The CDR3 DNA follows: TGTGCCAGCAGCTTAAATACCCTGACTAGCGGGGGGCTCGGGGAGCTGTTTTTT.

The V gene is TRBV28, the J gene TRBJ1-2; D is ambiguous. This CDR3 has 13 residues. The germline V gene encodes CDR1 MDHEN and CDR2 SYDVKM. V was clipped by 5 bases and J by 3 bases, with 10 bases between them. Here the CDR3 reads CASSPRAYYGYTF. CDR3 DNA sequence: TGTGCCAGCAGTCCCCGGGCGTACTATGGCTACACCTTC.

The DNA for the CDR3 is TGTGCCAGCACCCAGCATGCGGGAGAAGCTTTCTTT. Residues: CASTQHAGEAFF. The rearrangement joins TRBV11-2 to TRBJ1-1; D is unresolved. Between the trimmed V and J ends, which lost 7 bases and 8 bases, there was a span of 14 bases. The CDR3 runs 12 residues. Germline loops: CDR1 SGHAT, CDR2 FQNNGV.

This rearrangement joins TRBV7-9 to TRBJ1-1; TRBD1 is a possible D gene (6 bases). The CDR3 is 15 amino acids. V was clipped by 4 bases and J by 2 bases, with 14 bases between them. Per germline, CDR1 SEHNR and CDR2 FQNEAQ (reference sequence). The CDR3 DNA reads as TGTGCCAGCAGCTCCCCCGGGACACTAAACACTGAAGCTTTCTTT. Protein: CASSSPGTLNTEAFF.

This clone showed up just a few times. The V call is TRBV25-1, the J call TRBJ1-1; TRBD1 might be the D (5 bases). The germline V and J ends were trimmed by 7 bases and 5 bases, with 14 bases remaining between them. Germline CDR1 MGHDK, CDR2 SYGVNS. This CDR3 is built from 13 residues. The CDR3 reads CASMEGSFTEAFF. CDR3 nucleotides: TGTGCCAGCATGGAGGGGAGTTTTACTGAAGCTTTCTTT.

V usage is TRBV5-1 and J usage is TRBJ2-7, with D perhaps assigned TRBD1 or TRBD2 (5 bases each). The V end lost 4 bases, the J end lost 3 bases, and 14 bases lay between the germline ends. The CDR3 runs to 14 residues. Germline V gives CDR1 SGHRS, CDR2 YFSETQ. CDR3 sequence (DNA): TGCGCCAGCAGCAAAGGGCAGGGAGTCTACGAGCAGTACTTC. Residues: CASSKGQGVYEQYF.

This clone has a single count. This chain uses TRBV5-1 with TRBJ1-1; no clear D. CDR3 length: 15 amino acids. Germline V gene data show CDR1 as SGHRS and CDR2 as YFSETQ. Deletions cut 4 bases from V and 0 bases from J, with 13 bases between. The CDR3 sequence: CASSTRQFMNTEAFF. The CDR3 DNA follows: TGCGCCAGCAGCACACGACAATTCATGAACACTGAAGCTTTCTTT.

CDR3 nucleotides: TGTGCCTGGACTCCGGGACTCCGTGCTGAGCAGTTCTTC. Its translation: CAWTPGLRAEQFF. The chain links TRBV30 to TRBJ2-1, with a tentative D call TRBD2 (6 bases). The CDR3 spans 13 residues. The V gene's germline CDR1 is GTSNPN and CDR2 SVGIG (reference sequence). V was trimmed by 4 bases and J by 9 bases, leaving 16 bases between them.

This clone was counted between two and nine times. This chain uses TRBV15 with TRBJ1-6; possible D gene TRBD1, 5 bases. The CDR3 is made up of 14 amino acids. Trimming pared 0 bases from V and 5 bases from J, leaving 5 bases between. Germline CDR1 LNHNV, CDR2 YYDKDF (reference sequence). This CDR3 reads CATSRDRDNSPLHF. For the CDR3, the DNA is TGTGCCACCAGCAGAGACAGGGATAATTCACCCCTCCACTTT.

The chain combines TRBV6-5 with TRBJ2-3, with D tentatively TRBD1 or TRBD2 (5 bases each). Germline V lookup: CDR1 MNHEY, CDR2 SVGAGI. The CDR3 contains 14 residues. V was shortened by 4 bases and J by 1 base, with 9 bases between the two germline ends. The CDR3 protein is CASSLGTGTDTQYF. In DNA, the CDR3 is TGTGCCAGCAGTTTAGGGACCGGCACAGATACGCAGTATTTT.

The chain has TRBV2 and TRBJ1-6; no firm D call. V lost 5 bases, J lost 10 bases, and 18 bases lay in between. Germline V gene sequence: CDR1 SNHLY, CDR2 FYNNEI. The CDR3 extends over 15 amino acids. CDR3 protein: CASSKDGPLGSPLHF. In nucleotides, the CDR3 is TGTGCCAGCAGTAAGGACGGACCCCTTGGCTCACCCCTCCACTTT.

The CDR3, as DNA: TGTGCCAGTATAAAGGGAAAGTCCTACAATGAGCAGTTCTTC. Translating gives CASIKGKSYNEQFF. The rearrangement uses TRBV19 and TRBJ2-1; D is unresolved. This CDR3 comprises 14 residues. The ends were cut back, 7 bases at V and 1 base at J, with 11 bases in the middle. Germline CDR1 and CDR2: LNHDA and SQIVND (reference sequence).

The chain recombines TRBV27 with TRBJ2-5; 11 nucleotides line up with TRBD2. The CDR3 contains 14 residues. Trimming took 6 bases from V and 3 from J; bases not matched to a gene: 3. The germline gives CDR1 MNHEY, CDR2 SMNVEV (reference sequence). The CDR3 here is CASRVAGGKETQYF. CDR3 sequence (DNA): TGTGCCAGCAGGGTAGCGGGGGGGAAAGAGACCCAGTACTTC.

V and J are TRBV7-3 and TRBJ2-5; D perhaps matches TRBD2 (6 bases). The germline V gene has CDR1 SGHTA and CDR2 FQGTGA. V was pared by 5 bases and J by 4 bases, with 11 bases between. The CDR3 has 13 amino acids. This CDR3 reads CASSKNGGETQYF. CDR3 nucleotides: TGTGCCAGCAGCAAAAACGGGGGAGAGACCCAGTACTTC.

V usage is TRBV27 and J usage is TRBJ2-3; unclear D gene. The CDR3 is 14 amino acids. Germline CDR1 is MNHEY and CDR2 is SMNVEV (reference sequence). Trimming left V 3 bases short and J 6 bases short, with 13 bases between. The DNA of the CDR3 is TGTGCCAGCAGTTTGGGCGAAATCGGGGATACGCAGTATTTT. It yields the protein CASSLGEIGDTQYF.

The chain has TRBV5-1 and TRBJ1-1; the D gene is possibly TRBD1 (6 bases). This CDR3 region has 17 residues. Trimming left V 3 bases short and J 4 bases short, with 22 bases between. Germline CDR1 SGHRS, CDR2 YFSETQ. CDR3 bases: TGCGCCAGCAGCTCTTCACAGGGTGGGAAGTCGGGCACTGAAGCTTTCTTT. It yields the protein CASSSSQGGKSGTEAFF. The full variable domain, its missing parts supplied by reference TRBV5-1 and TRBJ1-1, is KAGVTQTPRYLIKTRGQQVTLSCSPISGHRSVSWYQQTPGQGLQFLFEYFSETQRNKGNFPGRFSGRQFSNSRSEMNVSTLELGDSALYLCASSSSQGGKSGTEAFFGQGTRLTVV.

The chain recombines TRBV6-4 with TRBJ2-2, with 13 bases matching TRBD2. Germline trimming cut 6 bases from V and 5 bases from J; bases unmatched to any gene: 9. Germline V gene sequence: CDR1 MRHNA, CDR2 SNTAGT. The CDR3 covers 17 residues. CDR3 region: CASRDKGLAGETGELFF. The CDR3 DNA reads as TGTGCCAGCAGAGATAAAGGACTAGCGGGGGAAACCGGGGAGCTGTTTTTT.

This chain uses TRBV11-2 with TRBJ2-3; 7 bases are a match to TRBD2. Germline assignment: CDR1 SGHAT and CDR2 FQNNGV. With V trimmed by 1 base and J by 0 bases, 4 bases remained unmatched. This CDR3 spans 16 amino acids. The CDR3 DNA reads as TGTGCCAGCAGCTTAGCGGGGCGGGGGAGCACAGATACGCAGTATTTT. Its protein is CASSLAGRGSTDTQYF.

The rearrangement uses TRBV7-9 and TRBJ2-5, with D perhaps being TRBD1 or TRBD2 (6 bases each). The CDR3 is 16 residues long. V was shortened by 7 bases and J by 2 bases, with 20 bases between the two germline ends. CDR1 SEHNR and CDR2 FQNEAQ come from the germline V gene (reference sequence). The CDR3 DNA sequence: TGTGCCAGCACCACCATTCCGAGGGGGGATCAAGAGACCCAGTACTTC. It specifies CASTTIPRGDQETQYF.